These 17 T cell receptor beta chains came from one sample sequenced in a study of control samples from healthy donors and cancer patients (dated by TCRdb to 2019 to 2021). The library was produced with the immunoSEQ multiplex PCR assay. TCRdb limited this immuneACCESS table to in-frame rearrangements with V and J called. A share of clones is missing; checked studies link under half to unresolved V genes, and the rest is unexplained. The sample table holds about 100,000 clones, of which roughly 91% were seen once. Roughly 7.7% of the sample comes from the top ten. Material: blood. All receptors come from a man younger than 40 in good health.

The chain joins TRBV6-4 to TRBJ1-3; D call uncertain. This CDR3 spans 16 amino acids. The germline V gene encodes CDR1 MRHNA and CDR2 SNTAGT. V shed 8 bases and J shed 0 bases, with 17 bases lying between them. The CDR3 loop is CASRRPGKGSGNTIYF. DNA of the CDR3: TGTGCCAGCCGCCGGCCTGGGAAAGGCTCTGGAAACACCATATATTTT.

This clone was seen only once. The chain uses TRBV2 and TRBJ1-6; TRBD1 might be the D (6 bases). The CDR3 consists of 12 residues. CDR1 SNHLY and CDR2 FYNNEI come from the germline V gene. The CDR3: CAGHKANSPLHF. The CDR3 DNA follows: TGTGCGGGACACAAAGCTAATTCACCCCTCCACTTT. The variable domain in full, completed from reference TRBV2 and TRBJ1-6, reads EPEVTQTPSHQVTQMGQEVILRCVPISNHLYFYWYRQILGQKVEFLVSFYNNEISEKSEIFDDQFSVERPDGSNFTLKIRSTKLEDSAMYFCAGHKANSPLHFGNGTRLTVT.

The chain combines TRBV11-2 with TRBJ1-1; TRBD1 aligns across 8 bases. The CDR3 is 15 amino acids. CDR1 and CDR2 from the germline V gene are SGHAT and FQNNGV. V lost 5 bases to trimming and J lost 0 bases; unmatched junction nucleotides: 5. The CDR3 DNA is TGTGCCAGCAGCCTCAGGGGGCTTATGAACACTGAAGCTTTCTTT. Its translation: CASSLRGLMNTEAFF.

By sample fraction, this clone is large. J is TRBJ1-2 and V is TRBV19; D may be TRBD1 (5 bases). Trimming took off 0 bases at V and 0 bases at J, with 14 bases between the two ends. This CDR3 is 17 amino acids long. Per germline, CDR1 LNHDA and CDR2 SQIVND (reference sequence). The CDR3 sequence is CASSIDLQTGPNYGYTF. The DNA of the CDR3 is TGTGCCAGTAGTATAGATCTCCAAACAGGCCCTAACTATGGCTACACCTTC.

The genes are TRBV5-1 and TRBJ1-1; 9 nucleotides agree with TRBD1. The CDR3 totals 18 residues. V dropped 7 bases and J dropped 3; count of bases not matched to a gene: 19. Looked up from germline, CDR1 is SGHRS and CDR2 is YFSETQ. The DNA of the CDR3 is TGCGCCAGCCGCCGTGGGGGACAGGGATTGGGGAGGGACACTGAAGCTTTCTTT. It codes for CASRRGGQGLGRDTEAFF.

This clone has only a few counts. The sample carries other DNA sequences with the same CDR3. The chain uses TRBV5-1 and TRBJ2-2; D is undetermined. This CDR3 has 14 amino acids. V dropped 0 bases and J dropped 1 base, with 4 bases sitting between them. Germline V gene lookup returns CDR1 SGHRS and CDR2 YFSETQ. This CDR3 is CASSLERNTGELFF. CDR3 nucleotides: TGCGCCAGCAGCTTGGAGCGGAACACCGGGGAGCTGTTTTTT.

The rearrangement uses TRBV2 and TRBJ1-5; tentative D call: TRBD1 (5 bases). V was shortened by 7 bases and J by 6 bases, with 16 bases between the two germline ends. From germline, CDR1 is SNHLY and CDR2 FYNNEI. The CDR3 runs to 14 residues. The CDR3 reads CASKRDGLLQPQHF. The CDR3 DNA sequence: TGTGCCAGCAAGAGGGACGGCCTTCTTCAGCCCCAGCATTTT.

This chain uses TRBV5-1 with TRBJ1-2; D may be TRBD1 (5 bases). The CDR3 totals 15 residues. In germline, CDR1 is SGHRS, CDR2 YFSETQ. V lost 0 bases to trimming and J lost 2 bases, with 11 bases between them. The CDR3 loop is CASSLAGRGNYGYTF. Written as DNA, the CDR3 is TGCGCCAGCAGCTTGGCCGGTCGGGGGAACTATGGCTACACCTTC.

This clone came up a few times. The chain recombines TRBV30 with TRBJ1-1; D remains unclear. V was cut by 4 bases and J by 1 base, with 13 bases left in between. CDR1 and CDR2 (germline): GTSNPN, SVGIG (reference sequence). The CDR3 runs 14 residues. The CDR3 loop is CAWIQGRPNTEAFF. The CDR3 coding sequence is TGTGCCTGGATCCAAGGACGGCCGAACACTGAAGCTTTCTTT.

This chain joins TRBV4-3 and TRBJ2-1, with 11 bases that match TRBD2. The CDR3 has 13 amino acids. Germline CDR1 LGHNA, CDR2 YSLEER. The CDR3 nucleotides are TGCGCTGCACGGGCTAGCGGGAGGAATGAGCAGTTCTTC. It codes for CAARASGRNEQFF.

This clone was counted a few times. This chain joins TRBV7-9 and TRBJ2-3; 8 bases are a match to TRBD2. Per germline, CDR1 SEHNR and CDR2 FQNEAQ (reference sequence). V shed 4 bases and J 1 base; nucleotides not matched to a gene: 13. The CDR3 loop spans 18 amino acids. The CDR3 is CASSWPGGSGSGTDTQYF. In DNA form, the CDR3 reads TGTGCCAGCAGCTGGCCGGGTGGCAGCGGGAGTGGCACAGATACGCAGTATTTT.

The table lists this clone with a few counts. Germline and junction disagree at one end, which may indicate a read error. Here the CDR3 DNA reads TGTGCCAGCTCCCCACAGGGGGGGTATGGCTACACCTTC. It specifies CASSPQGGYGYTF. The rearrangement joins TRBV18 to TRBJ1-2; TRBD1 matches 8 bases. Germline-derived CDR1 and CDR2 are KGHSH and LQKENI. The CDR3 spans 13 residues.

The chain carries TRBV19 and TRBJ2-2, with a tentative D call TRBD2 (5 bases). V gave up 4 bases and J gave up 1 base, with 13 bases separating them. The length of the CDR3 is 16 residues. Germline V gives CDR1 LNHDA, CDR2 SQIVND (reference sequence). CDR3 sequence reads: CASSTAGGRNTGELFF. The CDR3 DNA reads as TGTGCCAGTAGTACCGCGGGCGGTAGGAACACCGGGGAGCTGTTTTTT.

CDR3 loop: CASSDQQGTSGNTIYF. Written as DNA, the CDR3 is TGTGCCAGCAGTGATCAACAGGGGACCTCTGGAAACACCATATATTTT. This sequence joins TRBV25-1 and TRBJ1-3; 7 bases are a match to TRBD1. CDR1 is MGHDK, CDR2 SYGVNS, per germline. The CDR3 has 16 residues. Trimming removed 3 bases from V and 0 bases from J; junction bases left unmatched: 5.

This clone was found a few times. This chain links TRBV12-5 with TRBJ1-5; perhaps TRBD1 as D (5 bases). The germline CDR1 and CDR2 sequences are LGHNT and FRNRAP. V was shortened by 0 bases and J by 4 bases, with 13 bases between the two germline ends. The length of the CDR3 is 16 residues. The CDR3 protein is CASGLVVGDRNQPQHF. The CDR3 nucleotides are TGTGCTAGTGGTTTGGTAGTCGGGGACCGAAATCAGCCCCAGCATTTT. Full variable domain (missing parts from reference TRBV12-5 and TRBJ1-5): DARVTQTPRHKVTEMGQEVTMRCQPILGHNTVFWYRQTMMQGLELLAYFRNRAPLDDSGMPKDRFSAEMPDATLATLKIQPSEPRDSAVYFCASGLVVGDRNQPQHFGDGTRLSIL.

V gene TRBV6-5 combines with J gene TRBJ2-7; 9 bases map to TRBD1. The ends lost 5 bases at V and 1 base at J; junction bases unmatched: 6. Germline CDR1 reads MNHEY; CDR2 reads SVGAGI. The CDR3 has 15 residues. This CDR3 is CASSKTGGASYEQYV. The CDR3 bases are TGTGCCAGCAGTAAAACAGGGGGCGCGTCCTACGAGCAGTACGTC.

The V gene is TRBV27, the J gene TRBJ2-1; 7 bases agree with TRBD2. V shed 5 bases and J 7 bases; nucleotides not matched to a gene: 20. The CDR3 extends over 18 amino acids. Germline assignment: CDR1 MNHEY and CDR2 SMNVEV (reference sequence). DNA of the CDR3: TGTGCCAGCAGTCTACGCCCCGAGGGACTAAAGGGCCGTAATGAGCAGTTCTTC. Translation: CASSLRPEGLKGRNEQFF.